Shown below are 19 T cell receptor beta chains from a single sample sequenced in a study of vaccination effects on CD4 cells after COVID-19. These receptors' antigens are unknown. ViraFEST assay sequencing came after antigen-specific CD4+ T cells were expanded with viral peptide pools. Culturing for roughly 10 days preceded CD4+ T cell isolation. No vaccinee had earlier SARS-CoV-2 infection, and nucleocapsid antibodies were negative. The method was immunoSEQ multiplex PCR; TCRdb's version includes in-frame clones alone and lacks a portion of them. The repertoire has 41,000 or so clones, over 75% of them found once; the top ten carry around 3%. The input for sequencing was CD4+ T cells from PBMCs cultured with HCoV-NL63 spike peptides, taken before COVID-19 vaccination. Receptors were obtained from a human donor who received a COVID-19 vaccine.

This clone has just one count. CDR3 in DNA: TGTGCCTGGACAAGAGAACCGAGCTCTGGAAACACCATATATTTT. Protein product: CAWTREPSSGNTIYF. The V call is TRBV30, the J call TRBJ1-3; D not resolved. The length of the CDR3 is 15 residues. The V and J ends lost 4 bases and 0 bases respectively, with 13 bases between them. The V gene's germline CDR1 is GTSNPN and CDR2 SVGIG (reference sequence).

The gene calls are TRBV5-4 and TRBJ2-1; 11 bases are a match to TRBD2. The junction had 8 bases not matched to a gene; V was cut back by 0 bases and J by 9 bases. The CDR3 loop spans 16 amino acids. CDR1 and CDR2 from the germline V gene are SGHNT and YYREEE (reference sequence). DNA of the CDR3: TGTGCCAGCAGCTTGGGAGGTAGCGGGGGGGCGGGTGAGCAGTTCTTC. Protein product: CASSLGGSGGAGEQFF. Together with reference TRBV5-4 and TRBJ2-1, the CDR3 gives the full variable domain: ETGVTQSPTHLIKTRGQQVTLRCSSQSGHNTVSWYQQALGQGPQFIFQYYREEENGRGNFPPRFSGLQFPNYSSELNVNALELDDSALYLCASSLGGSGGAGEQFFGPGTRLTVL.

The rearrangement uses TRBV29-1 and TRBJ1-4; the match to TRBD1 covers 10 bases. V dropped 6 bases and J dropped 1; count of bases not matched to a gene: 5. The CDR3 totals 15 residues. The germline CDR1 and CDR2 sequences are SQVTM and ANQGSEA. Here the CDR3 reads CSVDRGGGTNEKLFF. CDR3 in DNA: TGCAGCGTGGACAGGGGGGGAGGAACTAATGAAAAACTGTTTTTT.

The chain employs TRBV6-5 and TRBJ1-5; D unclear. Trimming cost V 10 bases and J 2 bases, with 15 bases left between them. The CDR3 is 14 residues long. Germline-derived CDR1 and CDR2 are MNHEY and SVGAGI. CDR3 in DNA: TGTGCCACCAGACCCCCGCTCGGCAATCAGCCCCAGCATTTT. It yields the protein CATRPPLGNQPQHF.

In its sample, this clone was seen once. The rearrangement links TRBV21-1 to TRBJ1-2. TRBV21-1 is a pseudogene locus. The CDR3 sequence is 13 residues long. CDR3 sequence (DNA): TGTGCCAGCAGCGGTCCCGAGGCCTATGGCTACACCTTC. Its protein is CASSGPEAYGYTF.

The J gene is TRBJ2-2, the V gene TRBV9; 7 nucleotides agree with TRBD2. This CDR3 has 16 residues. Germline CDR1 is SGDLS and CDR2 is YYNGEE. The V segment lost 0 bases and the J segment 5 bases; nucleotides outside the gene matches: 7. In DNA, the CDR3 is TGTGCCAGCAGCGTAGGGCGGGGGAAGAAGACCGGGGAGCTGTTTTTT. Its translation is CASSVGRGKKTGELFF.

The chain is built from TRBV7-9 and TRBJ2-1, with a tentative D call TRBD2 (6 bases). Germline V gives CDR1 SEHNR, CDR2 FQNEAQ (reference sequence). The germline V and J ends were trimmed by 1 base and 9 bases, with 13 bases remaining between them. The CDR3 length is 14 residues. Here the CDR3 DNA reads TGTGCCAGCAGCTTAGATTGGGGGGTGGCTGAGCAGTTCTTC. Protein: CASSLDWGVAEQFF.

The V gene is TRBV7-7, the J gene TRBJ2-3; the match to TRBD1 covers 7 bases. There are 14 residues in the CDR3. The germline V gene encodes CDR1 SSHAT and CDR2 FNYEAQ (reference sequence). Losses at the gene ends were 8 bases for V and 1 base for J; bases not matched to a gene: 6. As DNA, the CDR3 is TGTGCCAGCGCAAGGGGGACAGGCACAGATACGCAGTATTTT. This sequence encodes CASARGTGTDTQYF.

The J gene is TRBJ2-7, the V gene TRBV2; 7 bases are shared with TRBD2. Unmatched junction bases numbered 5, after V lost 6 bases and J lost 0 bases. CDR1 is SNHLY, CDR2 FYNNEI, per germline. This CDR3 is built from 14 residues. The CDR3: CASRGLLNSYEQYV. As DNA, the CDR3 is TGTGCCAGCAGGGGACTACTCAACTCCTACGAGCAGTACGTC.

The chain is built from TRBV29-1 and TRBJ2-3; D is undetermined. Trimming removed 8 bases at V and 3 bases at J, with 6 bases between. Germline CDR1 SQVTM, CDR2 ANQGSEA. The CDR3 covers 10 residues. The CDR3 is CSLGTDTQYF. The DNA of the CDR3 is TGCAGCTTAGGGACAGATACGCAGTATTTT.

The chain combines TRBV7-2 with TRBJ2-7, with TRBD2 matching 7 bases. V was clipped by 3 bases and J by 9 bases; unmatched bases: 2. Germline CDR1 SGHTA, CDR2 FQGNSA. The CDR3 contains 11 residues. CDR3 sequence: CASSLGRAQYV. The DNA for the CDR3 is TGTGCCAGCAGCTTGGGGAGGGCGCAGTACGTC.

J is TRBJ1-1 and V is TRBV6-5; unclear D gene. V was trimmed by 2 bases and J by 1 base, leaving 5 bases between them. The CDR3 covers 13 residues. Germline lookup yields CDR1 MNHEY and CDR2 SVGAGI. In DNA form, the CDR3 reads TGTGCCAGCAGTTACAGCAAGAACACTGAAGCTTTCTTT. Protein: CASSYSKNTEAFF.

This chain joins TRBV28 and TRBJ1-6; no reliable D call. V gave up 8 bases and J gave up 10 bases, with 18 bases separating them. The germline V gene encodes CDR1 MDHEN and CDR2 SYDVKM. The length of the CDR3 is 14 residues. The CDR3 sequence is CASRSGVDGSPLHF. Written as DNA, the CDR3 is TGTGCCAGCCGTAGTGGGGTGGACGGCTCACCCCTCCACTTT.

The V and J genes are TRBV19 and TRBJ1-2; D is unclear. V lost 5 bases and J 2 bases, leaving 9 bases between the germline ends. Looked up from germline, CDR1 is LNHDA and CDR2 is SQIVND (reference sequence). The CDR3 loop spans 13 amino acids. The CDR3 sequence is CASSWAANYGYTF. CDR3 bases: TGTGCCAGTAGTTGGGCGGCCAACTATGGCTACACCTTC.

This clone has a single count. J is TRBJ2-5 and V is TRBV24-1; TRBD2 matches 11 bases. The trim removed 5 bases at V and 0 bases at J, leaving 7 bases unmatched. Germline CDR1 KGHDR, CDR2 SFDVKD. This CDR3 has 17 residues. In nucleotides, the CDR3 is TGTGCCACCAGTGCTCTACTAGCGGGGGCTTACCAAGAGACCCAGTACTTC. Translated: CATSALLAGAYQETQYF.

The J gene is TRBJ2-2, the V gene TRBV7-3; the D gene is possibly TRBD1 (5 bases). In germline, CDR1 is SGHTA, CDR2 FQGTGA. The CDR3 spans 15 residues. Trimming removed 2 bases from V and 0 bases from J, with 7 bases in between. The CDR3 loop is CASSLSGPNTGELFF. The CDR3 nucleotides are TGTGCCAGCAGCTTATCAGGGCCGAACACCGGGGAGCTGTTTTTT.

The rearrangement joins TRBV4-1 to TRBJ2-2; 11 bases agree with TRBD2. Germline trimming cut 1 base from V and 4 bases from J; bases unmatched to any gene: 2. The CDR3 has 16 amino acids. Germline CDR1 is MGHRA and CDR2 is YSYEKL. This CDR3 reads CASSQGLAGSTGELFF. The CDR3 bases are TGCGCCAGCAGCCAAGGACTAGCGGGGAGCACCGGGGAGCTGTTTTTT.

This clone was picked up a small number of times. The J gene is TRBJ1-6, the V gene TRBV24-1; a possible D gene is TRBD1 (6 bases). V lost 8 bases to trimming and J lost 8 bases, with 9 bases between them. Germline CDR1 KGHDR, CDR2 SFDVKD. The CDR3 is made up of 12 amino acids. The CDR3 bases are TGTGCCACCACCGGGGGGCATTCACCCCTCCACTTT. Its translation is CATTGGHSPLHF.

CDR3 coding DNA: TGCGCCAGCAGCCCCGGGGGCTCTGGAAACACCATATATTTT. Protein sequence: CASSPGGSGNTIYF. This rearrangement joins TRBV5-1 to TRBJ1-3, with TRBD1 as a possible D gene (5 bases). Germline loops: CDR1 SGHRS, CDR2 YFSETQ. The CDR3 has 14 amino acids. V lost 4 bases to trimming and J lost 0 bases, with 8 bases between them.